The rows below give T cell receptor beta chains drawn from one sample of a study of T cells in localized non-small cell lung cancer. TCRdb's copy holds only in-frame clones and misses some; the assay was immunoSEQ multiplex PCR. This repertoire shows 15,000 to 20,000 clones, around 83% found once; its top ten account for roughly 4%. This specimen was peripheral blood, taken before any cancer treatment. These receptors all stem from a man aged 35-69 years with stage I lung adenocarcinoma. CDR3s include the opening cysteine and the closing phenylalanine or tryptophan. Each record gives: CDR3 protein, clone size, V gene. Expanded clones get a size class; other rows say once, few or many, or leave the size out.

CDR3aa: CASSQGEAVYEQYF
abundance: NA
v_gene: TRBV4-2

CDR3aa: CASREPGRAGANVLTF
abundance: NA
v_gene: TRBV27

CDR3aa: CASTEPPNQPQHF
abundance: NA
v_gene: TRBV28

CDR3aa: CASSPRTSGVQETQYF
abundance: NA
v_gene: TRBV18

CDR3aa: CSVEGLEGSRYGYTF
abundance: few
v_gene: TRBV29-1

CDR3aa: CASTLSGGTSYEQYF
abundance: NA
v_gene: TRBV7-9

CDR3aa: CASSQEIGSNQPQHF
abundance: few
v_gene: TRBV4-3

CDR3aa: CASSQLYEQYF
abundance: NA
v_gene: TRBV27

CDR3aa: CASSREGIRQPQHF
abundance: once
v_gene: TRBV6-1

CDR3aa: CASSLGRGGGHNEQFF
abundance: NA
v_gene: TRBV28

CDR3aa: CASSFYGNEKLFF
abundance: NA
v_gene: TRBV7-9

CDR3aa: CASSLSLAANTIYF
abundance: NA
v_gene: TRBV7-8

CDR3aa: CASSELAGGTDTQYF
abundance: NA
v_gene: TRBV2